This TCR beta chain was captured by sequencing in a study of OX40 agonist ivuxolimab in advanced cancers. The wider study: One patient with hepatocellular carcinoma and two with cutaneous melanoma, three in all, had partial responses.

The protocol was immunoSEQ multiplex PCR, while the TCRdb copy is restricted to in-frame clones and leaves out a portion. The table includes approximately 63,000 clones, 70% to 90% detected once. From germline, CDR1 is SGHDN and CDR2 FVKESK. The length of the CDR3 is 17 residues. V was clipped by 5 bases and J by 4 bases; unmatched bases: 16. The origin of this receptor is an adult with an advanced solid tumor such as melanoma, head and neck, liver or kidney cancer. The gene calls are TRBV14 and TRBJ2-5, with TRBD1 matching over 7 bases. Here the sequenced sample was CD4+ or CD8+ T cells sorted from blood, taken in a trial of the OX40 agonist ivuxolimab. This CDR3 is CASSTTRQGSNVETQYF. The DNA of the CDR3 is TGTGCCAGCAGCACGACAAGACAGGGAAGTAACGTAGAGACCCAGTACTTC.